Sequencing of this TCR beta chain was carried out in a study of blood T cell repertoires in COVID-19. Whole-study context: Material from acute and convalescent COVID-19 was sourced from the United States, Italy and Spain. T cells, B-cell-depleted T cells, or PBMCs provided the cDNA or gDNA that served as material.

Methods used by the authors: Reference gene primers were amplified, and this amplification served to estimate nucleated cell counts. Only in-frame clones appear in the TCRdb table, and some are missing; sequencing was by immunoSEQ multiplex PCR. That table supplies the V and J calls and clone size; D and trimming were determined from the DNA. The data show about 220,000 clones, with 65% to 90% seen just once and around 5.4% held by the top ten. The CDR3 consists of 16 residues. Germline V gives CDR1 MGHRA, CDR2 YSYEKL. J lost 3 bases, V lost 6 bases, and 11 bases had no gene match. The receptor was isolated from a human donor in a cohort sampled during active COVID-19. The genes are TRBV4-1 and TRBJ1-1; 9 bases agree with TRBD1. Input material: peripheral blood. The CDR3 here is CASSPAGQGRDTEAFF. The CDR3 DNA sequence: TGCGCCAGCAGTCCTGCGGGACAGGGAAGGGACACTGAAGCTTTCTTT.